The entry below describes one T cell receptor beta chain. Its specificity is unknown. This CDR3 region has 16 residues. V shed 0 bases and J shed 4 bases, with 13 bases lying between them. The germline CDR1 and CDR2 sequences are KGHSH and LQKENI. The record originates from a study of cytomegalovirus exposure and HLA in healthy donors. Overall study findings and caveats: Some segments of the V type, notably TRBV6-2 and TRBV6-3, were excluded as indistinguishable.

With 60 Vbeta and 13 Jbeta primers, the PCR was carried out. TCRdb keeps only in-frame clones here, not all; method: immunoSEQ multiplex PCR. The repertoire holds 190,000 or so clones, 75% to 90% seen once, with under 0.85% in the top ten. Input material: PBMCs. This chain joins TRBV18 and TRBJ2-1; D is undetermined. The clonotype comes from a boy younger than 18 in good health and CMV-seronegative. CDR3 DNA sequence: TGTGCCAGCTCACCACCGTCAGGATGGGTATACAATGAGCAGTTCTTC. It is translated as CASSPPSGWVYNEQFF.